This TCR beta chain was profiled in a study of CD8+ T cells in alopecia areata. At the level of the study: Patients received oral tofacitinib, 5 to 10 mg twice daily, for moderate-to-severe alopecia areata.

Whole-study results and caveats: In scalp samples, resident alphabeta T cells of normal skin are also sequenced. How baseline CD8+ expansion relates to response remains uncertain (there was one nonresponder). An increase in clonality over normal scalp was evident in lesional scalp, especially alopecia totalis/universalis.

For this clone: The antigen remains unidentified.

Extracted RNA was reverse transcribed, and the resulting cDNA served as sequencing template. Clones were sequenced by immunoSEQ multiplex PCR, and TCRdb holds only the in-frame ones, with some missing. The sample includes roughly 140,000 clones, 75% to 85% of them seen just once. Regarding treatment: oral pan-JAK inhibitor, 5-10 mg twice daily. The germline CDR1 and CDR2 sequences are PRHDT and FYEKMQ (reference sequence). The CDR3 is made up of 16 amino acids. V lost 2 bases and J lost 1, with 13 bases in between. The starting material was CD8+ T cells sorted from blood, obtained at week 4, from a patient treated with tofacitinib. This receptor was identified in a human donor with alopecia areata. The V call is TRBV13, the J call TRBJ2-3; TRBD1 or TRBD2 may be the D gene (5 bases each). The CDR3 region has the DNA TGTGCCAGCAGCTTACTGGGGGTTGGGGGCACAGATACGCAGTATTTT. Protein product: CASSLLGVGGTDTQYF.